Listed here are 3 T cell receptor beta chains from one sample, sequenced in a study of beta chain features in type 1 diabetes. The isolated RNA, all of it, was reverse transcribed, so expressed TCRB transcripts were what got sequenced. Some clones are missing from TCRdb's copy, which holds only in-frame ones; the method was immunoSEQ multiplex PCR. The sample lists 150,000 to 200,000 clones; over 7.5% were seen once. Sequenced material: central memory CD4+ T cells from blood. Receptors were obtained from a young woman in good health.

The genes are TRBV12-5 and TRBJ1-1, with D uncertain. Germline V gene lookup returns CDR1 LGHNT and CDR2 FRNRAP. The CDR3 contains 11 residues. Between the trimmed V and J ends, which lost 5 bases and 11 bases, there was a span of 12 bases. CDR3 protein: CASGIQEEAFF. CDR3 bases: TGTGCTAGTGGTATCCAAGAAGAGGCTTTCTTT.

A few counts support this clone. This rearrangement joins TRBV7-3 to TRBJ2-1; possible D gene TRBD2, 6 bases. CDR1 is SGHTA and CDR2 is FQGTGA in the germline V gene. The length of the CDR3 is 13 residues. V lost 5 bases to trimming and J lost 7 bases, with 12 bases between them. The CDR3 nucleotides are TGTGCCAGCAGCGGGGCAGGAGGGAATGAGCAGTTCTTC. This sequence encodes CASSGAGGNEQFF.

The chain links TRBV30 to TRBJ2-5; 7 bases map to TRBD1. The CDR3 spans 13 residues. Trimming cost V 1 base and J 4 bases; bases outside gene matches: 3. The germline V gene encodes CDR1 GTSNPN and CDR2 SVGIG (reference sequence). The CDR3 region is CAWSGPGGETQYF. The DNA of the CDR3 is TGTGCCTGGAGTGGGCCAGGGGGAGAGACCCAGTACTTC.